Below are 5 T cell receptor beta chains sequenced from a single sample in a study of a mutant IDH1 vaccine in newly diagnosed glioma. Time point given: week 35, safety follow-up. Every vaccination contained 300 ug of the mutant IDH1 20-mer peptide and was paired with topical imiquimod. For these TCRs, the target antigens are not known. Assay: immunoSEQ multiplex PCR; the TCRdb copy retains only in-frame clones and omits some. This sample has tens of thousands of clones, with around 90% found just once. The sample was PBMCs, taken from a glioma patient whose treatment included an IDH1 peptide vaccine. The receptors shown here come from a man aged 30 to 39 with glioma.

The CDR3 spells CASSFAGSGVTQYF. The CDR3 DNA sequence: TGTGCCAGCAGCTTCGCGGGATCGGGCGTTACCCAGTACTTC. This chain uses TRBV7-6 with TRBJ2-5; a weak D match, TRBD2 (6 bases). The V gene lost 3 bases and the J gene lost 8 bases, with 16 bases spanning the gap. Germline V gene lookup returns CDR1 SGHVS and CDR2 FNYEAQ. This CDR3 is 14 amino acids long.

Concerning this clone itself: This specimen includes other DNA sequences encoding the same CDR3. The chain combines TRBV5-4 with TRBJ2-1; D is possibly TRBD2 (6 bases). Per germline, CDR1 SGHNT and CDR2 YYREEE (reference sequence). The CDR3 has 11 amino acids. Trimming took 4 bases from V and 10 from J, leaving 9 bases between them. CDR3 protein: CASSLRGEQFF. Here the CDR3 DNA reads TGTGCCAGCAGCCTCCGGGGGGAGCAGTTCTTC.

The rearrangement joins TRBV7-2 to TRBJ2-4, with D unclear. Trimming pared 3 bases from V and 5 bases from J, leaving 5 bases between. The CDR3 spans 12 residues. Germline V lookup: CDR1 SGHTA, CDR2 FQGNSA. CDR3 DNA: TGTGCCAGCAGCTTCCAGGAAAACATTCAGTACTTC. Translation gives CASSFQENIQYF.

The genes are TRBV5-6 and TRBJ1-1; no definite D call. Germline-derived CDR1 and CDR2 are SGHDT and YYEEEE. CDR3 length: 12 residues. Trimming took off 1 base at V and 3 bases at J, with 4 bases between the two ends. The CDR3 region is CASSLTYTEAFF. CDR3 nucleotides: TGTGCCAGCAGCTTGACGTACACTGAAGCTTTCTTT.

The genes are TRBV7-2 and TRBJ2-1; TRBD2 agrees at 15 bases. Germline CDR1 and CDR2: SGHTA and FQGNSA. This CDR3 contains 16 residues. The trim removed 0 bases at V and 8 bases at J, leaving 2 bases unmatched. The CDR3 protein is CASSLAGTSGRYEQFF. CDR3 bases: TGTGCCAGCAGCTTAGCTGGGACTAGCGGGAGGTATGAGCAGTTCTTC. Using reference TRBV7-2 and TRBJ2-1 for the parts outside the CDR3, the full variable domain is GAGVSQSPSNKVTEKGKDVELRCDPISGHTALYWYRQSLGQGLEFLIYFQGNSAPDKSGLPSDRFSAERTGGSVSTLTIQRTQQEDSAVYLCASSLAGTSGRYEQFFGPGTRLTVL.